This T cell receptor (beta chain) stems from a study of response to subunit inactivated influenza vaccine. Many counts were recorded for this clonotype. What it binds is unknown. CDR3 length: 14 amino acids. CDR1 and CDR2 (germline): MGHDK, SYGVNS. V was shortened by 4 bases and J by 2 bases, with 12 bases between the two germline ends. Study outcomes and limitations: There was a suggestion from the authors that each seasonal influenza vaccination recruits few new T cells.

A single record per CDR3 protein comes from TCRdb applying MiXCR to the RT-PCR reads. The table lists about 700,000 distinct CDR3 sequences, approximately 15% of them singletons. The sequence derives from a man over 45 who received an inactivated influenza vaccine. This sequence joins TRBV25-1 and TRBJ2-7; unclear D gene. The sample consisted of PBMCs from blood, taken approximately 15 days before vaccination. This CDR3 reads CASSVEDGAYEQYF. CDR3 nucleotides: TGTGCCAGCAGTGTAGAGGACGGAGCCTACGAGCAGTACTTC.